This T cell receptor beta chain was identified in a study of T-cell memory formation after mild COVID-19. 5'RACE primed at constant segments yielded TCR alpha and TCR beta cDNA libraries bearing sample barcodes and UMIs. TCRdb reprocessed the 5' RACE reads via MiXCR and lists one record per CDR3 protein. The table has about 190,000 distinct CDR3 sequences, around 17% seen once; the top ten hold 2.4%. The CDR3 runs 14 residues. The germline V and J ends were trimmed by 6 bases and 5 bases, with 16 bases remaining between them. Germline CDR1 and CDR2: MNHEY and SVGEGT. This sequence originates from an adult woman who had mild COVID-19 (a few samples of this study predate the infection). Cell type and time point are not known. The chain joins TRBV6-2 or TRBV6-3 to TRBJ1-1; D unresolved. Material for sequencing was PBMCs or a T cell subset sorted from them (not recorded which). In DNA form, the CDR3 reads TGTGCCAGCAGAGAACAAATACAGCGGACTGAAGCTTTCTTT. It yields the protein CASREQIQRTEAFF.